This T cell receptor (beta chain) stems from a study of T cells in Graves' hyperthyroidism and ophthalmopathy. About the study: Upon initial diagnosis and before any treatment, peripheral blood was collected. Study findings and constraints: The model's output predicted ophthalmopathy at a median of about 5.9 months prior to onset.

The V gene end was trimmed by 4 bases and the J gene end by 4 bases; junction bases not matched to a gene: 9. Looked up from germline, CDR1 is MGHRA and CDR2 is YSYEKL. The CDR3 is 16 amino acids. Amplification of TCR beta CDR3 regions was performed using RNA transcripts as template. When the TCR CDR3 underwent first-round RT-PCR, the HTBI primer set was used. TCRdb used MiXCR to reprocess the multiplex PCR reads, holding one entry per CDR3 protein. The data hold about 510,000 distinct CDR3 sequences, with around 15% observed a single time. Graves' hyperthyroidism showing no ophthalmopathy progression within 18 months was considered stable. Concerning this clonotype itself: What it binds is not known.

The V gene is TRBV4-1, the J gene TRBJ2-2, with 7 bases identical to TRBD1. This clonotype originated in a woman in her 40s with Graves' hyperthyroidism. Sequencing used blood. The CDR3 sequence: CASSLFGTVSTGELFF. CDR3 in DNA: TGCGCCAGCAGCCTCTTCGGGACAGTTAGCACCGGGGAGCTGTTTTTT.